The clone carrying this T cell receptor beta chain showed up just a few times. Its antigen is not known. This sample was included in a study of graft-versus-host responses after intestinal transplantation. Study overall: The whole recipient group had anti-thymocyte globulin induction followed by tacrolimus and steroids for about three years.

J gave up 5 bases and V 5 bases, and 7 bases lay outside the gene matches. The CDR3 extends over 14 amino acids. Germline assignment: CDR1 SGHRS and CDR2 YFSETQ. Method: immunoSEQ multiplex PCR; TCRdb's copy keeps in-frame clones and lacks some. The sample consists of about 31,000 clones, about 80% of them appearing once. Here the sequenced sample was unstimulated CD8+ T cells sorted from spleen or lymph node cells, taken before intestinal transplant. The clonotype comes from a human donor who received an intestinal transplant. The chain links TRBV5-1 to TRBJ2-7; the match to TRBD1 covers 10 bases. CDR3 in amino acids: CASRPGQGTDEQYF. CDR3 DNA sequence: TGCGCCAGCAGACCGGGACAGGGGACTGACGAGCAGTACTTC. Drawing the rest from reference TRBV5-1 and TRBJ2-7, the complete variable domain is KAGVTQTPRYLIKTRGQQVTLSCSPISGHRSVSWYQQTPGQGLQFLFEYFSETQRNKGNFPGRFSGRQFSNSRSEMNVSTLELGDSALYLCASRPGQGTDEQYFGPGTRLTVT.